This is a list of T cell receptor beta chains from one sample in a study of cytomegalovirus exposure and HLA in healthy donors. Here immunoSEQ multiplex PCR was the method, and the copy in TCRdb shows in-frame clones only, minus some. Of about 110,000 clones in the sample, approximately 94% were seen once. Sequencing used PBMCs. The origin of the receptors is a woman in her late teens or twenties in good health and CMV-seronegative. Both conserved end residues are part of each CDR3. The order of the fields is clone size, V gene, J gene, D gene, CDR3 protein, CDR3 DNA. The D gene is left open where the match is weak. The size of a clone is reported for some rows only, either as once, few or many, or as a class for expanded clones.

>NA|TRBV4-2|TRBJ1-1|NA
CASSQDGGGRTGNTEAFF
TGTGCCAGCAGCCAAGATGGGGGGGGGAGAACGGGGAACACTGAAGCTTTCTTT
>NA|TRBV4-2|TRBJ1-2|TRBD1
CASSVKTGGGGYTF
TGTGCCAGCAGCGTAAAAACAGGGGGAGGTGGCTACACCTTC
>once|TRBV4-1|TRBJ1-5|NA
CASSPTVISNQPQHF
TGCGCCAGCAGCCCCACAGTTATTAGCAATCAGCCCCAGCATTTT
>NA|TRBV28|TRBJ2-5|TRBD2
CASSLLGRDQKTQYF
TGTGCCAGCAGTTTATTGGGGAGGGACCAAAAGACCCAGTACTTC
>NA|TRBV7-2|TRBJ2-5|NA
CASSLGVGSETQYF
TGTGCCAGCAGCTTAGGCGTCGGGAGTGAGACCCAGTACTTC
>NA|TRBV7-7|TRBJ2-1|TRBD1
CASSLSQGDSYNEQFF
TGTGCTAGCAGCCTATCACAGGGGGATTCCTACAATGAGCAGTTCTTC
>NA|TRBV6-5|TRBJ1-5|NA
CASSYSGRQPQHF
TGTGCCAGCAGTTACTCGGGCAGACAGCCCCAGCATTTT
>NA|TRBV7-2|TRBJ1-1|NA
CASSPGGNTEAFF
TGTGCCAGCAGCCCGGGGGGGAACACTGAAGCTTTCTTT
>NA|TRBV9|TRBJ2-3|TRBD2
CASSVNPAGGITDTQYF
TGTGCCAGCAGCGTTAACCCAGCGGGGGGTATCACAGATACGCAGTATTTT
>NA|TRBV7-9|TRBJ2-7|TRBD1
CASSSDRGVAYEQYF
TGTGCCAGCAGCTCGGACAGGGGAGTTGCCTACGAGCAGTACTTC
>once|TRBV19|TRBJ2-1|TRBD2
CATRGAGEVGEQFF
TGTGCCACCCGAGGGGCGGGGGAGGTCGGTGAGCAGTTCTTC
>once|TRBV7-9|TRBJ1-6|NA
CASSLGRRTGLIYSPLHF
TGTGCCAGCAGCTTAGGACGGCGCACGGGACTTATTTATTCACCCCTCCACTTT
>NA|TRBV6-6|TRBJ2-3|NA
CASSYSWTSTDTQYF
TGTGCCAGCAGTTACTCGTGGACTAGCACAGATACGCAGTATTTT
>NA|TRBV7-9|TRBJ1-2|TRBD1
CASSLDRVGYTF
TGTGCCAGCAGCTTGGACAGGGTCGGCTACACCTTC
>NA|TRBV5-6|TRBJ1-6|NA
CASSEGFNPVPLHF
TGTGCCAGCAGCGAGGGATTTAACCCGGTGCCCCTCCACTTT
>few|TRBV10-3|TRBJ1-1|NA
CAISQGLDTEAFF
TGTGCCATCAGTCAGGGCCTTGACACTGAAGCTTTCTTT
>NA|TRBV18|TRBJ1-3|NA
CASSPAGLRDTIYF
TGTGCCAGCTCCCCCGCGGGATTAAGGGACACCATATATTTT
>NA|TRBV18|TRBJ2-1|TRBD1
CASSPLGQGALFQFF
TGTGCCAGCTCACCCCTTGGACAGGGGGCCCTATTCCAGTTCTTC
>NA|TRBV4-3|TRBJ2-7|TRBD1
CASSQALTGVDEQYF
TGCGCCAGCAGCCAAGCTTTGACAGGGGTTGACGAGCAGTACTTC
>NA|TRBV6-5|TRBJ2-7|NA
CASRPSEAAYEQYF
TGTGCCAGCAGACCGTCGGAGGCGGCCTACGAGCAGTACTTC
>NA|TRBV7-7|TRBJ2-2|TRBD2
CASSLAGPANTGELFF
TGTGCTAGCAGCTTAGCGGGCCCGGCGAACACCGGGGAGCTGTTTTTT
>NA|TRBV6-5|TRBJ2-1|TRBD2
CASSYSELAGYNEQFF
TGTGCCAGCAGTTACTCTGAACTAGCGGGCTACAATGAGCAGTTCTTC
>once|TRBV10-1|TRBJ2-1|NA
CASSESTPANEQFF
TGCGCCAGCAGTGAGTCGACTCCGGCCAATGAGCAGTTCTTC
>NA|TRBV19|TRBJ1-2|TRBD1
CASSIYGTGLHGYTF
TGTGCCAGTAGTATTTATGGGACAGGATTGCATGGCTACACCTTC
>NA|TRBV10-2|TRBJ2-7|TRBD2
CASTETSGGAAEQYF
TGCGCCAGCACCGAAACTAGCGGGGGGGCCGCCGAGCAGTACTTC
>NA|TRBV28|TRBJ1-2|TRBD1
CASSPQTGVDYGYTF
TGTGCCAGCAGCCCACAGACAGGGGTAGACTATGGCTACACCTTC
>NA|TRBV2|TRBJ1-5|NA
CASSVGLPQHF
TGTGCCAGCAGTGTTGGTCTACCCCAGCATTTT
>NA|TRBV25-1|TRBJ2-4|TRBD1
CASSVLPGQGGENIQYF
TGTGCCAGCAGTGTCCTTCCGGGACAGGGGGGCGAAAACATTCAGTACTTC
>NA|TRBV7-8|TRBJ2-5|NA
CASSLFSGAEETQYF
TGTGCCAGCAGCTTATTTTCAGGAGCGGAAGAGACCCAGTACTTC
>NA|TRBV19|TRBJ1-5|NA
CASSLGQIKPQHF
TGTGCCAGTAGTCTAGGACAGATCAAGCCCCAGCATTTT
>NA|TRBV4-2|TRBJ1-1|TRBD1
CASSLEQGARTEAFF
TGTGCCAGCAGCCTAGAACAGGGGGCTCGGACTGAAGCTTTCTTT
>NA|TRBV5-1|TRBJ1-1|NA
CASSPGAVSGDEAFF
TGCGCCAGCAGCCCTGGCGCCGTATCGGGGGATGAAGCTTTCTTT
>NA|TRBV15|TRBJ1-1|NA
CATSRAGTPDEAFF
TGTGCCACCAGCAGAGCGGGAACTCCGGACGAAGCTTTCTTT
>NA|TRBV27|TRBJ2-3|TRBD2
CASSLPRPGLAGGRGIDTQYF
TGTGCCAGCAGTTTACCAAGACCGGGACTAGCGGGGGGGCGTGGTATAGATACGCAGTATTTT
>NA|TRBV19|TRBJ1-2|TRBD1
CASSRTGGSTGVYGYTF
TGTGCCAGTAGTAGGACAGGGGGCTCTACGGGAGTATATGGCTACACCTTC
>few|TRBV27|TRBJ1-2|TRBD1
CASSSRQGGYYGYTF
TGTGCCAGCAGCTCCCGACAGGGGGGATACTATGGCTACACCTTC
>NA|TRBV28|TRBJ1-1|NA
CASSRTLLEAFF
TGTGCCAGCAGCCGGACTCTTCTTGAAGCTTTCTTT
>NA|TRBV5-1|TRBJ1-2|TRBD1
CASSAGTGYPGYTF
TGCGCCAGCAGCGCCGGGACAGGGTATCCTGGCTACACCTTC
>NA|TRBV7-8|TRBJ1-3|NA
CASSSQVSGNTIYF
TGTGCCAGCAGCTCACAGGTCTCTGGAAACACCATATATTTT
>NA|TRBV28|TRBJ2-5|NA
CASSLDSQETQYF
TGTGCCAGCAGTTTGGACAGCCAAGAGACCCAGTACTTC
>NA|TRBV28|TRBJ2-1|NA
CASSLVASYGSYNEQFF
TGTGCCAGCAGTTTAGTTGCGTCCTACGGCTCCTACAATGAGCAGTTCTTC
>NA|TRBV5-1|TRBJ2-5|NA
CASSPLRGEETQYF
TGCGCCAGCAGCCCGCTCAGGGGGGAAGAGACCCAGTACTTC
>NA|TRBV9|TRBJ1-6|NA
CASSVSGAETYNSPLHF
TGTGCCAGCAGCGTTTCAGGGGCCGAGACCTATAATTCACCCCTCCACTTT
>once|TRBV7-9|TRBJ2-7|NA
CASSFEDEQYF
TGTGCCAGCAGCTTCGAGGACGAGCAGTACTTC
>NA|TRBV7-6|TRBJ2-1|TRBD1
CASSGRDRDYNEQFF
TGTGCCAGCAGCGGCCGGGACAGGGATTACAATGAGCAGTTCTTC
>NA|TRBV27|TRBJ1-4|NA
CASSLSWRGGEKLFF
TGTGCCAGCAGTTTATCGTGGAGGGGGGGTGAAAAACTGTTTTTT
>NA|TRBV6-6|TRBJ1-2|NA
CASSYSGEGGYTF
TGTGCCAGCAGTTACTCAGGGGAAGGCGGCTACACCTTC
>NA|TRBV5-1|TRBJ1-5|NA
CASSFGGGTDQPQHF
TGCGCCAGCAGCTTTGGGGGGGGGACGGATCAGCCCCAGCATTTT
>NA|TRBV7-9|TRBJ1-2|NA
CASSSGYGYTF
TGTGCCAGCAGCTCGGGCTATGGCTACACCTTC
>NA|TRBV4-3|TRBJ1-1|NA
CASSGQTTRRGNTEAFF
TGCGCCAGCAGCGGCCAAACGACCCGTAGGGGAAACACTGAAGCTTTCTTT